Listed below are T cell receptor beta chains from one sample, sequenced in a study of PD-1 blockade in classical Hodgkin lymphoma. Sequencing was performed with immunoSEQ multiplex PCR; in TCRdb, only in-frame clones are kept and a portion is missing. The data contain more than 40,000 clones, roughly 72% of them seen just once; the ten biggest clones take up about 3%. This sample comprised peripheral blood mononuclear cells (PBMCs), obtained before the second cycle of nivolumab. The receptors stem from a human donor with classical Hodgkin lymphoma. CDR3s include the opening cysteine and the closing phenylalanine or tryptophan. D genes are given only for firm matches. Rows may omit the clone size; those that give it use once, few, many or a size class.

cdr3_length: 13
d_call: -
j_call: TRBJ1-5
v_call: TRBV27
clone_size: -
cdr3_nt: TGTGCCAGCAGTTTGGATGTGGGTCAGCCCCAGCATTTT
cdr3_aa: CASSLDVGQPQHF

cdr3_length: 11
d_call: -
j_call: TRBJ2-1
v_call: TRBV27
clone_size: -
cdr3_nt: TGTGCCAGCAGGGTCTACAATGAGCAGTTCTTC
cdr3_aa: CASRVYNEQFF

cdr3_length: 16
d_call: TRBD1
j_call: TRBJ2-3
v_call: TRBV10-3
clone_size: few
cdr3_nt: TGTGCCATCAGTGCAGCCGGGACAGGGGCAACAGATACGCAGTATTTT
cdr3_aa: CAISAAGTGATDTQYF

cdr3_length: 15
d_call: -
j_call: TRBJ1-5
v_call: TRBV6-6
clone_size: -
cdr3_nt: TGTGCCAGCAGTTACGGGACATTTGGCAATCAGCCCCAGCATTTT
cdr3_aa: CASSYGTFGNQPQHF

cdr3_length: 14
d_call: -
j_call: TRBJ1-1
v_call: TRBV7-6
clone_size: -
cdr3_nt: TGTGCCAGCAGCTTAGAACCGGCTCCCACTGAAGCTTTCTTT
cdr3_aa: CASSLEPAPTEAFF

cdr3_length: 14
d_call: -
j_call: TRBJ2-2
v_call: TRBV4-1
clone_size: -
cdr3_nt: TGCGCCAGCAGCCAAGAACAGGGAACCGGGGAGCTGTTTTTT
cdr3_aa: CASSQEQGTGELFF

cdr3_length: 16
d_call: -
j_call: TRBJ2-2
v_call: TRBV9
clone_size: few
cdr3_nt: TGTGCCAGCAGCGTAGGCCCAAACGTGAATACCGGGGAGCTGTTTTTT
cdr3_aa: CASSVGPNVNTGELFF

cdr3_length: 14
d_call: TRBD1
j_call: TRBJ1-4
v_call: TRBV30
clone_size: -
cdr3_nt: TGTGCCTGGCGGACACCGGGACAGCATGAAAAACTGTTTTTT
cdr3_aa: CAWRTPGQHEKLFF

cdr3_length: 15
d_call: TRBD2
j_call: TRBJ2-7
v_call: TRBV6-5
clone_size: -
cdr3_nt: TGTGCCAGCAGTTATTCCAACAGCGGGGGATCCGAGCAGTACTTC
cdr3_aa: CASSYSNSGGSEQYF

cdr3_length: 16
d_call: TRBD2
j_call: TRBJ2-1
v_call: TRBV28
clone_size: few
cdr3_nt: TGTGCCAGCAGTTTCAGGACTAGCGGGAGAAACAATGAGCAGTTCTTC
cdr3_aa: CASSFRTSGRNNEQFF

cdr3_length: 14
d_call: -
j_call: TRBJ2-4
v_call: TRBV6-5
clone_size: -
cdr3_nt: TGTGCCAGCAGTTACTCGGCGGTTAAGAACATTCAGTACTTC
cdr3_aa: CASSYSAVKNIQYF

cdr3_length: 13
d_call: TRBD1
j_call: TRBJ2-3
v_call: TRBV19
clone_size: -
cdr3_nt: TGTGCCAGTAACGACAGGGTCCCAGATACGCAGTATTTT
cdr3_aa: CASNDRVPDTQYF

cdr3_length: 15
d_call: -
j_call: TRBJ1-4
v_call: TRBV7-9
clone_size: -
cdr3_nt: TGTGCCAGCAGCTTAAATGAGGGGATCGGTGAAAAACTGTTTTTT
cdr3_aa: CASSLNEGIGEKLFF

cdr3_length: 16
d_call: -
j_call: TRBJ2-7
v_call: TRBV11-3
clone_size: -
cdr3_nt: TGTGCCAGCAGCTTAAGAAAAAGGGGCCCTACCTACGAGCAGTACTTC
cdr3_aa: CASSLRKRGPTYEQYF

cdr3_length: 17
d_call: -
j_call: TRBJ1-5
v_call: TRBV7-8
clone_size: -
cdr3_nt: TGTGCCAGCAGCTTAGTTGTAGGCACTTATAGCAATCAGCCCCAGCATTTT
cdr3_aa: CASSLVVGTYSNQPQHF

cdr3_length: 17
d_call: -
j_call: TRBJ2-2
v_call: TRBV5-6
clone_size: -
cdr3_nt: TGTGCCAGCAGCCACTTTTTTGAGATCCCGAACACCGGGGAGCTGTTTTTT
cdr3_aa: CASSHFFEIPNTGELFF

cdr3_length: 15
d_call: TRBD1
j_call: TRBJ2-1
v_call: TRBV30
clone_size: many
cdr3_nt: TGTGCCTGGAGCGGGACAGGGGGGCTTCCCAATGAGCAGTTCTTC
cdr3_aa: CAWSGTGGLPNEQFF

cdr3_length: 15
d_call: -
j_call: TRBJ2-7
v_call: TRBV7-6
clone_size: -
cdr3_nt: TGTGCCAGCAGCTCAATAAAGGGAGTGGTCGACGAGCAGTACTTC
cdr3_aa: CASSSIKGVVDEQYF

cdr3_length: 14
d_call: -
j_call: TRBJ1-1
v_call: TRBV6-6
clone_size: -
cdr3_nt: TGTGCCAGCACCAGATCCGCAGGAACCACTGAAGCTTTCTTT
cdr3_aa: CASTRSAGTTEAFF

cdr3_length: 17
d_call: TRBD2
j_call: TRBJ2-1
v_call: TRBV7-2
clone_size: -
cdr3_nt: TGTGCCAGCAGCTTAGCGGCGGCTAGCGGGAGTGACAATGAGCAGTTCTTC
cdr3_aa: CASSLAAASGSDNEQFF

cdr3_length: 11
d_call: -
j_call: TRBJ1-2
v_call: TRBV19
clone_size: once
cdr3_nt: TGTGCCCTCCGTGGGGACCATGGCTACACCTTC
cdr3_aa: CALRGDHGYTF

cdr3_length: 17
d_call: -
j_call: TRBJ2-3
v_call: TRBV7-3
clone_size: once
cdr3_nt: TGTGCCAGCAGCTTAGGTAGAGCCCCTCCGTCCCCAGATACGCAGTATTTT
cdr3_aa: CASSLGRAPPSPDTQYF